This T cell receptor (beta chain) originates from a study of radiotherapy plus CTLA-4 blockade in lung cancer. Study background: Across the patients, objective responses occurred in more than 15%, and disease control in approximately 30%. General study results and limits: Radiotherapy plus ipilimumab was followed by expansion in blood of tumor-derived TCR clones.

The CDR3 is 12 amino acids. The germline CDR1 and CDR2 sequences are LNHDA and SQIVND (reference sequence). Trimming stripped 6 bases from V and 4 bases from J, with 9 bases between. Focal radiation was given together with CTLA-4 blockade (ipilimumab) to patients with chemo-refractory metastatic non-small-cell lung cancer. Repertoires were generated with immunoSEQ multiplex PCR, while TCRdb's copy carries only in-frame clones and drops some. The data contain more than 55,000 clones, less than 85% of them singletons. Of note for this clone: Its matching antigen is unknown.

The source is a human donor with non-small cell lung cancer who had a complete response to radiotherapy plus ipilimumab. V gene TRBV19 combines with J gene TRBJ2-5; tentative D call: TRBD1 (6 bases). The specimen comprised peripheral blood, sampled from a patient treated with radiotherapy plus ipilimumab. CDR3 region: CASSAGAETQYF. The CDR3 nucleotides read TGTGCCAGTAGCGCAGGGGCAGAGACCCAGTACTTC.